This T cell receptor (beta chain) was documented in a study of cytomegalovirus exposure and HLA in healthy donors. The ends lost 0 bases at V and 1 base at J; junction bases unmatched: 4. The germline gives CDR1 MNHEY, CDR2 SVGAGI. The CDR3 extends over 16 amino acids. This clone was seen a single time. The identical CDR3 is also encoded by other nucleotide sequences in the sample. PCR used 60 Vbeta primers and 13 Jbeta primers. Sequencing used immunoSEQ multiplex PCR; TCRdb keeps in-frame clones, though not all of them. The sample includes over 130,000 clones, about 61% seen only once; the top ten take about 1.8%.

This chain connects TRBV6-5 to TRBJ2-3, with 7 nucleotides matching TRBD2. This TCR was sampled from a male donor in good health and CMV-seronegative. Sequenced material: PBMCs. The CDR3: CASSYSPGRGTDTQYF. CDR3 nucleotides: TGTGCCAGCAGTTACTCGCCGGGGAGGGGCACAGATACGCAGTATTTT.